This TCR beta chain was identified in a study of blood T cell repertoires in COVID-19. About the research overall: The analysed material was cDNA or gDNA that came from T cells, B-cell-depleted T cells, or PBMCs.

The germline V gene encodes CDR1 LNHDA and CDR2 SQIVND (reference sequence). V was pared by 5 bases and J by 3 bases, with 14 bases between. The CDR3 has 15 amino acids. Generated by immunoSEQ multiplex PCR, the TCRdb table keeps only in-frame clones and is missing some. The table includes roughly 150,000 clones, around nine tenths detected once. The sequenced material came from peripheral blood. This receptor was obtained from a human donor in a cohort sampled during active COVID-19. The chain links TRBV19 to TRBJ1-5; TRBD1 might be the D (6 bases). The CDR3 coding sequence is TGTGCCAGTAGTCACCCGGACAGATCCAATCAGCCCCAGCATTTT. Encoded protein: CASSHPDRSNQPQHF. The full variable domain, in which reference TRBV19 and TRBJ1-5 provide the parts outside the CDR3, is DGGITQSPKYLFRKEGQNVTLSCEQNLNHDAMYWYRQDPGQGLRLIYYSQIVNDFQKGDIAEGYSVSREKKESFPLTVTSAQKNPTAFYLCASSHPDRSNQPQHFGDGTRLSIL.